The present T cell receptor (beta chain) was sequenced within a study of vaccination and CD4 T cells after COVID-19 (dated by TCRdb to 2022 to 2024). Describing the broader study: Convalescent patients had a positive SARS-CoV-2 result on nasal swab PCR, and of these patients, several had mild disease and one had severe disease. Six males and four females were included in the convalescent cohort, with two Hispanic individuals, seven Caucasians, two Asians and one multiracial person represented. Participants got two doses of the Pfizer-BioNTech BNT162b2 vaccine (n=8) or two doses of the Moderna mRNA-1273 vaccine (n=2). Post-COVID blood samples were collected from convalescent patients a median of roughly 100 days after diagnosis, with a range of about 30 to 161 days. Post-vaccine blood samples were obtained a median of approximately 74 days after the second vaccine dose, with a range of about 13 to 241 days. A few convalescent patients were sampled both early after vaccination (day 14) and late after vaccination (days 161 to 241). Overlapping spike peptide pools from SARS-CoV-2 and from the common cold coronaviruses HCoV-NL63, HCoV-OC43 and HCoV-229E were used as culture stimuli. Control cultures used a CEFX viral epitope pool as positive control, an HIV-1 Nef peptide pool as negative control, or no peptide. The spike-specific CD4+ TCR repertoire was compared before and after mRNA vaccination in nine to ten COVID-19 convalescent patients and a handful of infection-naive healthy vaccine recipients. Overall results and qualifications from the work: Relatively few convalescent patients were included in the study, and early timepoints after natural infection were not analyzed. An increase in the median number of SARS-CoV-2-reactive clonotypes from roughly 20 after infection to roughly 39 after vaccination was observed, but the change was not found to be significant. In convalescent patients, a median around 86% of post-vaccine SARS-CoV-2-reactive clones were detected only after vaccination, suggesting vaccine-specific priming. Of the vaccine-specific clones in convalescent patients, 304 of 307, or nearly all, reacted only to SARS-CoV-2 spike and did not cross-react with common cold coronaviruses.

Libraries were built with PCR. DNA from cultured CD4+ T cells was subjected to TCR sequencing with the Oncomine TCR Beta short-read assay at the Johns Hopkins FTIC core. The QIAamp micro DNA kit was used to extract genomic DNA from the cultured CD4+ T cells. Oncomine TCR Beta libraries from cultured CD4+ T cells were pooled with unique dual indexes and sequenced on an Illumina iSeq 100. Regarding the original processing steps: Non-productive sequences were filtered out, and CDR3s that did not start with C, did not end with F or W, or were shorter than 7 amino acids were discarded. Antigen-specific clonotypes were identified using the MANAFEST web application through comparison of peptide-stimulated wells with reference and other culture wells. To be called positive, a clone needed an FDR below 0.05, an odds ratio above 5, and a productive frequency above 0.1% in at least two of three replicate wells. A clonotype counted as cross-reactive if it showed significant expansion both in the SARS-CoV-2 spike wells and in at least one common cold coronavirus spike condition. Similarity between CDR3 sequences was evaluated in R version 3.6.1 using Levenshtein distances (stringdist) and unrooted phylogenetic trees (ape). The raw public reads went through TCRdb reprocessing: fastp at Q25, MiXCR clone calling, in-frame beta chains kept. Rows merge per CDR3 protein into single entries with the most common DNA and genes. The authors' filters were not applied to this entry. The sample table lists 20,000 to 25,000 distinct CDR3 sequences, about 33% of them with a count of one. Over 9.5% of the sample is held by the ten biggest clonotypes.

This clonotype was seen a few times. Which antigen it targets is not known. The sample holds no much larger clone one base away, and base qualities are not on file. This sample's time point label indicates: late sampling 161 to 241 days after vaccination in a few convalescent patients. The meaning of the sample's treatment or condition label: roughly ten-day PBMC culture with coronavirus spike peptide pools or control peptides (ViraFEST assay). The ViraFEST assay was used in the study, in which antigen-specific T cells were expanded with peptide pools and expanded clonotypes were subsequently identified by TCR sequencing. The convalescent patients' positive SARS-CoV-2 PCR tests were from March to December 2020, which was before the Alpha, Beta and Delta variants emerged in the United States. PBMCs were cultured at roughly 2 million per well in IMDM supplemented with about 5% human AB serum and roughly 10 IU/ml IL-2, with 9.5 to 10 ug/ml peptide pools added. On days 3 and 7, half of the culture medium was replaced with fresh IL-2-containing medium. After 10 days of culture, CD4+ T cells were isolated by negative selection with the EasySep CD4+ T cell isolation kit. Ficoll-Paque Plus gradient centrifugation was used to isolate PBMCs from whole blood, and the isolated PBMCs were then either used fresh or cryopreserved at -140C. Each culture condition was generally run in triplicate wells.

Specimen: CD4+ T cells from blood, cultured in vitro, collected about 7 months after SARS-CoV-2 vaccination. The source is a human donor who had recovered from COVID-19.

The CDR3 protein: CSAPTSGRISGTQYF. The DNA sequence is as follows: TGCAGTGCTCCAACTAGCGGGAGAATATCCGGTACGCAGTATTTT. This sequence uses TRBV20-1 and TRBJ2-3; 11 junctional bases match TRBD2. Taken from the germline V gene (reference sequence), the CDR1 and CDR2 loops are DFQATT and SNEGSKA. From cysteine to phenylalanine, the CDR3 is 15 amino acids long. The retained sequence is limited to the CDR3, 45 bases, with the frame set at the first base. Trimming leaves V shorter by 5 bases and J shorter by 8 bases, with the junction holding 12 bases beyond the gene matches.